This T cell receptor beta chain was sequenced for a study of cytomegalovirus exposure and HLA in healthy donors. Between the trimmed V and J ends, which lost 3 bases and 4 bases, there was a span of 9 bases. CDR3 size: 13 residues. CDR1 MRHNA and CDR2 SNTAGT come from the germline V gene. Clones were sequenced by immunoSEQ multiplex PCR, and TCRdb holds only the in-frame ones, with some missing. The table includes about 120,000 clones, about nine tenths detected once. V and J are TRBV6-4 and TRBJ1-1, with a tentative D call TRBD1 (6 bases). The clonotype comes from a woman aged 18-29 years in good health and CMV-seronegative. The sample taken for sequencing was PBMCs. This CDR3 is CASSEGGGTEAFF. The CDR3 region has the DNA TGTGCCAGCAGTGAGGGAGGGGGCACTGAAGCTTTCTTT.